These 4 T cell receptor beta chains were all obtained from the same sample, sequenced in a study of blood T cell repertoires in COVID-19 (dated by TCRdb to 2020 to 2021). To prepare the library, the immunoSEQ multiplex PCR assay was applied. TCRdb re-hosts the immuneACCESS table, in-frame sequences only. Its copies lack some clones; in the studies checked, an unresolved V gene accounts for under half of them, and the cause for the rest is not known. In all, the sample holds about 94,000 clones, and about 80% of those were seen once. The ten biggest clones cover 19% of the sample. Input material: peripheral blood. The receptors come from a human donor in a cohort sampled during active COVID-19.

The chain couples TRBV5-1 to TRBJ2-1; D is possibly TRBD2 (5 bases). Germline assignment: CDR1 SGHRS and CDR2 YFSETQ. This CDR3 region has 11 residues. The germline V and J ends were trimmed by 2 bases and 10 bases, with 7 bases remaining between them. CDR3 protein: CASSFKREQFF. As DNA, the CDR3 is TGCGCCAGCAGCTTCAAGCGGGAGCAGTTCTTC.

The V and J genes are TRBV4-2 and TRBJ2-5; the D is unclear. Trimming took 1 base from V and 4 from J, leaving 10 bases between them. CDR3 length: 14 amino acids. The germline CDR1 and CDR2 sequences are LGHNA and YNFKEQ. CDR3 bases: TGTGCCAGCAGCCAAGTTGTCTTTTTAGAGACCCAGTACTTC. Residues: CASSQVVFLETQYF.

The V gene is TRBV5-1, the J gene TRBJ1-6; TRBD1 might be the D (6 bases). CDR3 length: 15 amino acids. CDR1 and CDR2 from the germline V gene are SGHRS and YFSETQ. V lost 5 bases and J 6 bases, leaving 15 bases between the germline ends. In DNA form, the CDR3 reads TGCGCCAGCAGGGTGGAAAACAGGGTTAATTCACCCCTCCACTTT. Translated: CASRVENRVNSPLHF.

The rearrangement uses TRBV19 and TRBJ2-2; maybe TRBD1 (5 bases). Germline lookup yields CDR1 LNHDA and CDR2 SQIVND (reference sequence). This CDR3 is 13 amino acids long. V lost 8 bases, J lost 1 base, and 8 bases lay in between. CDR3 in DNA: TGTGCCAGTGAAGGACAGAACACCGGGGAGCTGTTTTTT. It specifies CASEGQNTGELFF.